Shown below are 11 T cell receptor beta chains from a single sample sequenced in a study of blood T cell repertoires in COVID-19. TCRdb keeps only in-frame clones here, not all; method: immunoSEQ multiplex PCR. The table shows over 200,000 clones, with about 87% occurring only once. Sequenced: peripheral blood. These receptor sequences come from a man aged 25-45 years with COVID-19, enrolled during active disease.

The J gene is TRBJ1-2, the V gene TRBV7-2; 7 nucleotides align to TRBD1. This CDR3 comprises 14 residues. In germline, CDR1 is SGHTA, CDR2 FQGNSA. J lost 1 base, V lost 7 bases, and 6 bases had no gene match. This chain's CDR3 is CASNPRGDNYGYTF. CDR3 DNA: TGTGCCAGCAACCCCAGGGGGGATAACTATGGCTACACCTTC. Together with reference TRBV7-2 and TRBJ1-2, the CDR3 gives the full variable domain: GAGVSQSPSNKVTEKGKDVELRCDPISGHTALYWYRQSLGQGLEFLIYFQGNSAPDKSGLPSDRFSAERTGGSVSTLTIQRTQQEDSAVYLCASNPRGDNYGYTFGSGTRLTVV.

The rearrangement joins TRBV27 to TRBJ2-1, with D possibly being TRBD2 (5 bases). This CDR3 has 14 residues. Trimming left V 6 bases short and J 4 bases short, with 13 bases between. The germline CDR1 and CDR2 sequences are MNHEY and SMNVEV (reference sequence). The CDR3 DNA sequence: TGTGCCAGCAGCCTCGCGGACTTTTACAATGAGCAGTTCTTC. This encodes CASSLADFYNEQFF.

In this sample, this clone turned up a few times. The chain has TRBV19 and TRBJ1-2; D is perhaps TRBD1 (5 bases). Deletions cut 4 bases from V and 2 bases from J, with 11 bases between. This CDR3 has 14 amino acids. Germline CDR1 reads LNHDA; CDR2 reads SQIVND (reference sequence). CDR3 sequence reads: CASSTPGLNYGYTF. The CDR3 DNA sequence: TGTGCCAGTAGTACACCGGGACTAAACTATGGCTACACCTTC.

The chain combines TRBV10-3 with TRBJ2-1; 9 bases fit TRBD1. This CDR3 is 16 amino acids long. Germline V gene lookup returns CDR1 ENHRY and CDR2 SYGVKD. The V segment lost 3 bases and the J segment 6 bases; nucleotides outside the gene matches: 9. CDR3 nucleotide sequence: TGTGCCATCAGTGACCGGTCCGGGACAGGGATCAATGAGCAGTTCTTC. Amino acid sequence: CAISDRSGTGINEQFF.

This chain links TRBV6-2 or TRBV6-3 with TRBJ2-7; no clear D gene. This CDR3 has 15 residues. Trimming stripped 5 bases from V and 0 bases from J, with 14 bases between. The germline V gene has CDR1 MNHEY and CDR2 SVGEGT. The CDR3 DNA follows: TGTGCCAGCAGTCCCCCAGGTACTCACTCCTACGAGCAGTACTTC. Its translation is CASSPPGTHSYEQYF.

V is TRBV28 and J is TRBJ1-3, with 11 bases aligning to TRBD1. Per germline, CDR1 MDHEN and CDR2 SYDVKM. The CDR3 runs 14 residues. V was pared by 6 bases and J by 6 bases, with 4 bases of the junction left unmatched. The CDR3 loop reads CASRSGQGANTIYF. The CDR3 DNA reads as TGTGCCAGCAGATCCGGACAGGGGGCAAACACCATATATTTT.

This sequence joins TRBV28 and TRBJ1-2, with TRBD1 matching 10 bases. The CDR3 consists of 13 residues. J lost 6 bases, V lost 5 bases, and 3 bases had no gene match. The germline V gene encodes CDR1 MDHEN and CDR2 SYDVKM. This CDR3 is CASSPGQGDGYTF. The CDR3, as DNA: TGTGCCAGCAGTCCCGGACAGGGGGATGGCTACACCTTC.

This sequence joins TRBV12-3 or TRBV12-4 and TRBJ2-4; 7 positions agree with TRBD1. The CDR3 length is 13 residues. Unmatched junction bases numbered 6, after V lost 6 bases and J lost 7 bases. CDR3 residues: CASRGTAMNIQYF. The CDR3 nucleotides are TGTGCCAGCAGAGGGACAGCAATGAACATTCAGTACTTC.

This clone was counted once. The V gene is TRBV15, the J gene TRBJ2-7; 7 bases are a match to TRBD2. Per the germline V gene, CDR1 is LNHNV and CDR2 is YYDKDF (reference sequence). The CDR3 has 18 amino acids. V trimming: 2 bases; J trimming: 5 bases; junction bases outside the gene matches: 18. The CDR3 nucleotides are TGTGCCACCAGCAGAAGCCAAAGCGGGCGGGAGATAATCCACGAGCAGTACTTC. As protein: CATSRSQSGREIIHEQYF. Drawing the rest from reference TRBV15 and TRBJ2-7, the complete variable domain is DAMVIQNPRYQVTQFGKPVTLSCSQTLNHNVMYWYQQKSSQAPKLLFHYYDKDFNNEADTPDNFQSRRPNTSFCFLDIRSPGLGDTAMYLCATSRSQSGREIIHEQYFGPGTRLTVT.

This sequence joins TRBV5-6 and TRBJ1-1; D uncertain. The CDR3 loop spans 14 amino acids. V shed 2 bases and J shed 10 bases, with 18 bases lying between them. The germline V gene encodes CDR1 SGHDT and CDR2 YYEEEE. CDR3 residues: CASSFIDSGFLAFF. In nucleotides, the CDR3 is TGTGCCAGCAGCTTCATAGATAGTGGTTTCCTAGCTTTCTTT.

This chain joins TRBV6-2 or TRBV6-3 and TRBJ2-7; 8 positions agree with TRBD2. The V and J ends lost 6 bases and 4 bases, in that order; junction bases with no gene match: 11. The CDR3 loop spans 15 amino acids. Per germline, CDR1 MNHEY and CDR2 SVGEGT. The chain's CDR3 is CASSPQAGVAYEQYF. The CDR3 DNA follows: TGTGCCAGCAGCCCCCAAGCGGGGGTGGCGTACGAGCAGTACTTC.